The source of this T cell receptor beta chain is a study of T cell changes during pregnancy in multiple sclerosis. The protocol was immunoSEQ multiplex PCR, while the TCRdb copy is restricted to in-frame clones and leaves out a portion. The table lists approximately 60,000 clones, around 90% of them singletons, with over 0.7% in the top ten. CDR3 length: 11 amino acids. Per germline, CDR1 ENHRY and CDR2 SYGVKD. The V and J ends lost 7 bases and 8 bases respectively, with 11 bases between them. This TCR was recovered from a female donor with multiple sclerosis, enrolled in a pregnancy study. The input for sequencing was peripheral blood, taken before pregnancy. V usage is TRBV10-3 and J usage is TRBJ1-1, with D perhaps matching TRBD1 (5 bases). CDR3 amino acids: CAIKETDEAFF. CDR3 bases: TGTGCCATCAAGGAGACAGACGAAGCTTTCTTT.